What follows are 8 T cell receptor beta chains derived from one specimen sequenced in a study of shared clonotypes between healthy human individuals (dated by TCRdb to 2018 to 2020). Receptor libraries were prepared by the immunoSEQ multiplex PCR assay. The table comes from immuneACCESS by way of TCRdb, which keeps in-frame sequences with V and J called. Part of the clones is missing from these tables; in studies checked, under half for an unresolved V gene and the rest for unknown reasons. Recorded for this sample are about 490,000 clones; 79% of them occurred a single time. Approximately 12% of the sample is taken by the ten largest. Sequenced material: PBMCs. These TCRs come from a woman in her 40s in good health. Some clones in this sample may be carry-over from other donors' samples.

The chain employs TRBV28 and TRBJ1-5, with 9 nucleotides matching TRBD1. V trimming: 0 bases; J trimming: 7 bases; junction bases outside the gene matches: 4. The CDR3 consists of 15 residues. From germline, CDR1 is MDHEN and CDR2 SYDVKM. The DNA for the CDR3 is TGTGCCAGCAGTTTATGGGGACAGGGCAGCCAGCCCCAGCATTTT. Amino acid sequence: CASSLWGQGSQPQHF.

The rearrangement joins TRBV28 to TRBJ2-7; TRBD2 agrees at 7 bases. The length of the CDR3 is 15 residues. The ends lost 2 bases at V and 4 bases at J; junction bases unmatched: 8. Germline CDR1 and CDR2: MDHEN and SYDVKM. CDR3 coding DNA: TGTGCCAGCAGTTTAAGGGAGGGCCTAGCGTACGAGCAGTACTTC. Its protein product is CASSLREGLAYEQYF.

The V call is TRBV18, the J call TRBJ2-2, with D hard to call. This CDR3 has 16 amino acids. Germline V lookup: CDR1 KGHSH, CDR2 LQKENI. V lost 3 bases to trimming and J lost 3 bases, with 14 bases between them. CDR3 bases: TGTGCCAGCTCACCCCTTCGCAGGCTAGACACCGGGGAGCTGTTTTTT. Translation gives CASSPLRRLDTGELFF.

V gene TRBV11-2 combines with J gene TRBJ2-5; perhaps TRBD2 as D (5 bases). This CDR3 has 14 residues. Germline V gene data show CDR1 as SGHAT and CDR2 as FQNNGV. V lost 2 bases and J 5 bases, leaving 12 bases between the germline ends. CDR3 sequence: CASSLNPSPETQYF. CDR3 DNA sequence: TGTGCCAGCAGCTTAAACCCTAGCCCGGAGACCCAGTACTTC.

The chain is built from TRBV4-1 and TRBJ1-3; no clear D gene. Looked up from germline, CDR1 is MGHRA and CDR2 is YSYEKL. CDR3 length equals 18 residues. V gave up 0 bases and J gave up 0 bases, with 15 bases separating them. CDR3 nucleotide sequence: TGCGCCAGCAGCCAAGAGGTTCGTGGGAGAGGCTCTGGAAACACCATATATTTT. It encodes CASSQEVRGRGSGNTIYF.

The V call is TRBV4-2, the J call TRBJ2-5, with 14 bases aligning to TRBD2. Germline CDR1 LGHNA, CDR2 YNFKEQ. The CDR3 loop spans 17 amino acids. V was clipped by 0 bases and J by 9 bases; unmatched bases: 9. CDR3 coding DNA: TGTGCCAGCAGCCAAGATCGACTAGCGGGAGGGAAGAGCGCCCAGTACTTC. The encoded protein is CASSQDRLAGGKSAQYF.

The rearrangement uses TRBV2 and TRBJ2-3, with unresolved D. V was pared by 5 bases and J by 1 base, with 4 bases between. CDR1 and CDR2 (germline): SNHLY, FYNNEI. This CDR3 has 12 residues. CDR3 bases: TGTGCCAGCAGTCTTCGCACAGATACGCAGTATTTT. This gives the protein CASSLRTDTQYF.

The gene calls are TRBV5-6 and TRBJ2-5; possibly TRBD2 for D (8 bases). The germline V gene has CDR1 SGHDT and CDR2 YYEEEE. The CDR3 is made up of 18 amino acids. The V and J ends lost 0 bases and 0 bases respectively, with 18 bases between them. The DNA of the CDR3 is TGTGCCAGCAGCTTGGACAGGGGTAGCGGGGTCTACCAAGAGACCCAGTACTTC. Its protein is CASSLDRGSGVYQETQYF.